The 26 T cell receptor beta chains below come from one sample, sequenced in a study of T cell repertoires in cytomegalovirus infection. TCRdb reprocessed the reads via MiXCR and lists one record per CDR3 protein. The sample shows 150,000 to 200,000 distinct CDR3 sequences, around an eighth of them seen only once. Specimen: PBMCs. The source of these receptors is a human donor in good health (CMV status not recorded). Some clones in this sample may be carry-over from other donors' samples.

The J gene is TRBJ2-3, the V gene TRBV20-1, with 8 bases fitting TRBD2. V shed 8 bases and J 5 bases; nucleotides not matched to a gene: 6. CDR1 and CDR2 (germline): DFQATT, SNEGSKA (reference sequence). The CDR3 contains 12 residues. The CDR3 DNA sequence: TGCAGTCGGGGGGGCGTGGAAGATACGCAGTATTTT. Amino acid sequence: CSRGGVEDTQYF.

This rearrangement joins TRBV28 to TRBJ1-2, with D perhaps TRBD1 (6 bases). The CDR3 sequence is 14 residues long. Trimming stripped 5 bases from V and 5 bases from J, with 15 bases between. Looked up from germline, CDR1 is MDHEN and CDR2 is SYDVKM. Here the CDR3 reads CASSPERGIYGYTF. DNA for the CDR3: TGTGCCAGCAGTCCCGAGAGGGGGATTTATGGCTACACCTTC.

Concerning this clonotype itself: The junction does not match germline at one end; this may be a read error. The rearrangement joins TRBV5-1 to TRBJ1-3; 12 bases are shared with TRBD1. Germline V gene data show CDR1 as SGHRS and CDR2 as YFSETQ. This CDR3 is 16 amino acids long. CDR3 in amino acids: CASSPGQGASGNTTYF. The CDR3 nucleotides read TGCGCCAGCAGCCCGGGACAGGGGGCTTCAGGAAACACCACATATTTT.

The table lists this clonotype with many counts. The chain has TRBV12-3 or TRBV12-4 and TRBJ1-5; D gene ambiguous. CDR3 size: 15 residues. V was shortened by 3 bases and J by 0 bases, with 9 bases between the two germline ends. The CDR3 region has the DNA TGTGCCAGCAGTTTGGGAGTATATAGCAATCAGCCCCAGCATTTT. This sequence encodes CASSLGVYSNQPQHF.

This clonotype was seen many times. This rearrangement joins TRBV7-9 to TRBJ1-1; D unclear. CDR1 is SEHNR, CDR2 FQNEAQ, per germline (reference sequence). The ends were cut back, 5 bases at V and 10 bases at J, with 14 bases in the middle. The CDR3 has 12 residues. Written as DNA, the CDR3 is TGTGCCAGCAGCGAGGGTGACGGTGGAGCTTTCTTT. As protein: CASSEGDGGAFF. The full variable domain, with the rest looked up from reference TRBV7-9 and TRBJ1-1, is DTGVSQNPRHKITKRGQNVTFRCDPISEHNRLYWYRQTLGQGPEFLTYFQNEAQLEKSRLLSDRFSAERPKGSFSTLEIQRTEQGDSAMYLCASSEGDGGAFFGQGTRLTVV.

This clonotype was counted ten times or more. V gene TRBV7-8 combines with J gene TRBJ2-2; D is unclear. This CDR3 contains 13 residues. The V end was cut by 4 bases, the J end by 1 base, with 4 bases between. In germline, CDR1 is SGHVS, CDR2 FQNEAQ. Here the CDR3 DNA reads TGTGCCAGCAGCTGGCGGAACACCGGGGAGCTGTTTTTT. Encoded protein: CASSWRNTGELFF.

This clonotype turned up a few times. The chain joins TRBV28 to TRBJ1-5; the D is unclear. V was shortened by 6 bases and J by 0 bases, with 12 bases between the two germline ends. This CDR3 comprises 15 residues. Germline loops: CDR1 MDHEN, CDR2 SYDVKM. The CDR3 loop is CASSTDTYSNQPQHF. CDR3 bases: TGTGCCAGCAGCACCGACACTTATAGCAATCAGCCCCAGCATTTT.

This clonotype was picked up many times. V gene TRBV7-2 combines with J gene TRBJ2-7, with TRBD2 matching 16 bases. This CDR3 has 17 amino acids. Trimming cost V 3 bases and J 2 bases; bases outside gene matches: 4. Per germline, CDR1 SGHTA and CDR2 FQGNSA. This CDR3 is CASSLGGLAGGPYEQYF. CDR3 bases: TGTGCCAGCAGCTTGGGGGGACTAGCGGGAGGGCCCTACGAGCAGTACTTC.

In this sample, this clonotype turned up many times. The V gene is TRBV4-1, the J gene TRBJ2-5; TRBD1 is a possible D gene (6 bases). In germline, CDR1 is MGHRA, CDR2 YSYEKL. V was cut by 1 base and J by 2 bases, with 11 bases left in between. This CDR3 spans 15 amino acids. CDR3 sequence (DNA): TGCGCCAGCAGCCAAGCTTCGGGACAACAAGAGACCCAGTACTTC. This translates into CASSQASGQQETQYF.

The chain uses TRBV7-6 and TRBJ2-7; the D call may be TRBD1 or TRBD2 (5 bases each). Germline-derived CDR1 and CDR2 are SGHVS and FNYEAQ. The CDR3 is 14 residues long. V shed 6 bases and J shed 5 bases, with 17 bases lying between them. CDR3: CASRHSSGSNEQYF. CDR3 in DNA: TGTGCCAGCAGGCATTCCTCAGGGAGCAACGAGCAGTACTTC. Supplemented by reference TRBV7-6 and TRBJ2-7, the full variable domain reads GAGVSQSPRYKVTKRGQDVALRCDPISGHVSLYWYRQALGQGPEFLTYFNYEAQQDKSGLPNDRFSAERPEGSISTLTIQRTEQRDSAMYRCASRHSSGSNEQYFGPGTRLTVT.

The rearrangement uses TRBV20-1 and TRBJ1-1; weak D call: TRBD1 (5 bases). V gave up 2 bases and J gave up 9 bases, with 13 bases separating them. Looked up from germline, CDR1 is DFQATT and CDR2 is SNEGSKA (reference sequence). The CDR3 length is 12 residues. CDR3 DNA sequence: TGCAGTGCTAGATGGGGGGAGGGGAAAGCTTTCTTT. Residues: CSARWGEGKAFF.

This clonotype was recorded at least ten times. V and J are TRBV7-9 and TRBJ2-5; D gene ambiguous. In germline, CDR1 is SEHNR, CDR2 FQNEAQ (reference sequence). Trimming pared 2 bases from V and 0 bases from J, leaving 7 bases between. This CDR3 has 14 amino acids. In nucleotides, the CDR3 is TGTGCCAGCAGCTTAAGCCCGTACCAAGAGACCCAGTACTTC. It encodes CASSLSPYQETQYF. Looking up the rest from reference TRBV7-9 and TRBJ2-5 gives the full variable domain: DTGVSQNPRHKITKRGQNVTFRCDPISEHNRLYWYRQTLGQGPEFLTYFQNEAQLEKSRLLSDRFSAERPKGSFSTLEIQRTEQGDSAMYLCASSLSPYQETQYFGPGTRLLVL.

This clonotype was picked up many times. One end of the junction does not line up with germline, which may come from a read error. The V and J genes are TRBV7-2 and TRBJ1-1; D unresolved. This CDR3 spans 13 amino acids. The germline gives CDR1 SGHTA, CDR2 FQGNSA. The CDR3 DNA reads as TGTGCCAGCAGCGTAGCCGTGAACACTGAAGCTTTCTTT. Its protein product is CASSVAVNTEAFF.

The chain's CDR3 is CASSLVGSGRADTGELFF. In DNA, the CDR3 is TGTGCCAGCAGCTTAGTAGGTAGCGGGAGGGCCGACACCGGGGAGCTGTTTTTT. The chain links TRBV11-2 to TRBJ2-2; TRBD2 aligns across 11 bases. Unmatched junction bases numbered 7, after V lost 1 base and J lost 3 bases. Germline CDR1 SGHAT, CDR2 FQNNGV. CDR3 length: 18 residues.

This clonotype was seen repeatedly, ten times or more. The V call is TRBV28, the J call TRBJ2-3; no clear D. V was trimmed by 4 bases and J by 0 bases, leaving 20 bases between them. The germline CDR1 and CDR2 sequences are MDHEN and SYDVKM. The CDR3 is made up of 18 amino acids. CDR3 sequence: CASSYPTVIGESTDTQYF. CDR3 bases: TGTGCCAGCAGTTACCCGACTGTTATAGGCGAAAGCACAGATACGCAGTATTTT.

This clonotype was seen at least ten times. J is TRBJ2-7 and V is TRBV4-1, with D possibly being TRBD2 (6 bases). The CDR3 is 16 amino acids. The germline V gene has CDR1 MGHRA and CDR2 YSYEKL. Trimming took 5 bases from V and 0 from J, leaving 17 bases between them. The CDR3 DNA reads as TGCGCCAGCAGCGGACCGCGGGACCGGAGCTCCTACGAGCAGTACTTC. This gives the protein CASSGPRDRSSYEQYF.

This clonotype has only a few counts. The chain is built from TRBV28 and TRBJ2-4; 7 bases match TRBD2. From germline, CDR1 is MDHEN and CDR2 SYDVKM. This CDR3 has 15 amino acids. V was clipped by 10 bases and J by 0 bases; unmatched bases: 9. This CDR3 is CATNEASGAKNIQYF. The CDR3, as DNA: TGTGCCACCAACGAGGCTAGCGGAGCCAAAAACATTCAGTACTTC.

This clonotype has a count of ten or more. CDR3 sequence (DNA): TGTGCCAGCAGTTCCTACCGGGACAGGGTATCTTCACCCCTCCACTTT. This translates into CASSSYRDRVSSPLHF. The chain recombines TRBV27 with TRBJ1-6; 9 nucleotides match TRBD1. Germline CDR1 reads MNHEY; CDR2 reads SMNVEV (reference sequence). CDR3 length equals 16 residues. The J segment lost 9 bases and the V segment lost 4 bases, leaving 10 bases of the junction unmatched.

The chain employs TRBV5-1 and TRBJ2-7, with 10 bases identical to TRBD1. The CDR3 runs 14 residues. The germline CDR1 and CDR2 sequences are SGHRS and YFSETQ. The ends lost 4 bases at V and 3 bases at J; junction bases unmatched: 4. CDR3 in amino acids: CASSGRTGGYEQYF. The DNA for the CDR3 is TGCGCCAGCAGCGGTCGGACAGGGGGCTACGAGCAGTACTTC.

V usage is TRBV23-1 and J usage is TRBJ1-6, with 7 bases matching TRBD1. TRBV23-1 is annotated as an ORF whose role is uncertain. J was trimmed by 2 bases and V by 7 bases; bases with no gene match: 20. The CDR3 sequence is 20 residues long. The CDR3 reads CASNPPGTVILTPYNSPLHF. Here the CDR3 DNA reads TGCGCCAGCAACCCTCCTGGGACAGTTATTCTTACCCCCTATAATTCACCCCTCCACTTT.

The chain recombines TRBV20-1 with TRBJ1-5; 12 bases match TRBD1. Unmatched junction bases numbered 21, after V lost 5 bases and J lost 7 bases. Germline CDR1 and CDR2: DFQATT and SNEGSKA (reference sequence). This CDR3 contains 19 residues. CDR3 nucleotides: TGCAGTGCTCTAAGGGATACCGGGACAGGGGGCGAAAGGTGGCAGCCCCAGCATTTT. It yields the protein CSALRDTGTGGERWQPQHF.

The table lists this clonotype with many counts. The CDR3 nucleotides are TGTGCCAGCACCCGGACAGGGGGCAACACCGGGGAGCTGTTTTTT. This encodes CASTRTGGNTGELFF. The chain joins TRBV7-9 to TRBJ2-2, with 11 bases lining up with TRBD1. V lost 7 bases and J lost 2; bases outside the gene matches: 3. Germline V gene data show CDR1 as SEHNR and CDR2 as FQNEAQ (reference sequence). The CDR3 contains 15 residues.

This clonotype was observed a few times. The gene calls are TRBV30 and TRBJ2-1, with 7 bases identical to TRBD2. CDR3 length: 12 residues. Germline trimming cut 5 bases from V and 3 bases from J; bases unmatched to any gene: 1. CDR1 GTSNPN and CDR2 SVGIG come from the germline V gene (reference sequence). DNA for the CDR3: TGTGCCTGGGTAGCGGGCTACAATGAGCAGTTCTTC. This sequence encodes CAWVAGYNEQFF.

The chain employs TRBV28 and TRBJ2-4, with D perhaps TRBD2 (5 bases). CDR3 length equals 14 residues. Germline-derived CDR1 and CDR2 are MDHEN and SYDVKM. Trimming left V 3 bases short and J 9 bases short, with 15 bases between. CDR3: CASSFRFIEGIQYF. In DNA form, the CDR3 reads TGTGCCAGCAGTTTTCGATTCATCGAGGGCATTCAGTACTTC.

This chain uses TRBV15 with TRBJ1-5; D uncertain. Trimming left V 0 bases short and J 7 bases short, with 19 bases between. Germline loops: CDR1 LNHNV, CDR2 YYDKDF (reference sequence). This CDR3 contains 17 residues. The CDR3 DNA reads as TGTGCCACCAGCAGAGATGGTTTGGGCCCGACGGGACAGCCCCAGCATTTT. It encodes CATSRDGLGPTGQPQHF.

The chain combines TRBV29-1 with TRBJ1-5, with D possibly TRBD1 on 5 matching bases. The V and J ends lost 8 bases and 6 bases respectively, with 23 bases between them. The V gene's germline CDR1 is SQVTM and CDR2 ANQGSEA. The CDR3 extends over 15 amino acids. The CDR3: CSFSFEGGVGQPQHF. The CDR3 DNA reads as TGCAGCTTTTCCTTTGAGGGAGGGGTGGGTCAGCCCCAGCATTTT.